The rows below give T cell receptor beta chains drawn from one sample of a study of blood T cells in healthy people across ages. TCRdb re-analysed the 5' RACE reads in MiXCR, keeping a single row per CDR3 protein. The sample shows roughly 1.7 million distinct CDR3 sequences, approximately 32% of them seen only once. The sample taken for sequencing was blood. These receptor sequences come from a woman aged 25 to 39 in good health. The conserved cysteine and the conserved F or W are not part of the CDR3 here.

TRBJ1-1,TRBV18,ASSPFGTLNTEAF
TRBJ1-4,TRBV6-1,ASSEVKGFKEKLF
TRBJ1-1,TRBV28,ASTHRAGGTEAF
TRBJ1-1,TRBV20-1,SARDLGTGGWSTEAF
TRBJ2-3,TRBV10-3,AISESMGRTQY
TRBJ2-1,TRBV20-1,SARAPWGGRGEQF
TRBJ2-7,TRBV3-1,ASSHLTSGRNEQY
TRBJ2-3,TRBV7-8,ASSSGLAGGPSSTDTQY
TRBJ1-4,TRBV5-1,ASSTEPGQSSKLF
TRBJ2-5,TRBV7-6,ASSLSTSVKETQY
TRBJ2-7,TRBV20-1,SARDYSLPYEQY
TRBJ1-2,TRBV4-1,ASSQFGVGYGYT
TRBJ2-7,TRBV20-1,SARSDRTYEQY
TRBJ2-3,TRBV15,ATSRDRGPGTTDTQY
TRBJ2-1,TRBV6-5,ASSNQAGIGEQF
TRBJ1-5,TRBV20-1,SATFRRNQPQH